A single sample gave rise to the 31 T cell receptor beta chains below, sequenced in a study of CD8+CD57+ T cells in acquired aplastic anemia (dated by TCRdb to between 2018 and 2020). Sequencer: Illumina HiSeq 2000. TCR beta VDJ combination and CDR3 sequence profiling used genomic DNA as the template. In-frame beta chains were kept once TCRdb had trimmed the public reads at Q25 with fastp and called clones with MiXCR. Identical CDR3 protein sequences are pooled into one entry, listed with their most common genes and DNA. The sample yields hundreds of thousands of distinct CDR3 sequences; around a third were counted once. The ten largest make up nearly 0.85% of the sample. The patients picked for sequencing were ones in whom flow cytometry had shown an expansion of CD8+CD57+ cells. The sequenced sample was sorted CD4+, CD8+, or CD8+CD57+ T cells (not recorded which) from PBMCs. Receptors originate from a human donor with aplastic anemia.

The gene calls are TRBV15 and TRBJ2-3, with D hard to call. CDR1 is LNHNV and CDR2 is YYDKDF in the germline V gene (reference sequence). The CDR3 loop spans 16 amino acids. The ends were cut back, 3 bases at V and 0 bases at J, with 13 bases in the middle. The CDR3 bases are TGTGCCACCAGCAGCTTGGTTGGGCTAAGCACAGATACGCAGTATTTT. The encoded protein is CATSSLVGLSTDTQYF.

In its sample, this clonotype was seen many times. The V call is TRBV9, the J call TRBJ1-1; D possibly corresponds to TRBD1 (6 bases). CDR1 is SGDLS and CDR2 is YYNGEE in the germline V gene. The CDR3 length is 14 residues. Between the trimmed V and J ends, which lost 1 base and 1 base, there was a span of 8 bases. The chain's CDR3 is CASSVTGQNTEAFF. CDR3 nucleotide sequence: TGTGCCAGCAGCGTAACGGGACAGAACACTGAAGCTTTCTTT.

The table lists this clonotype with many counts. The rearrangement joins TRBV19 to TRBJ1-2; D unresolved. Germline loops: CDR1 LNHDA, CDR2 SQIVND (reference sequence). Trimming left V 2 bases short and J 6 bases short, with 13 bases between. The CDR3 runs to 14 residues. The CDR3 DNA reads as TGTGCCAGTAGTATATTAAGGCGCGGAGATGGCTACACCTTC. Translated, it gives CASSILRRGDGYTF.

This clonotype was counted only a few times. V usage is TRBV7-2 and J usage is TRBJ1-2; D remains ambiguous. V was trimmed by 7 bases and J by 4 bases, leaving 10 bases between them. This CDR3 spans 12 amino acids. Germline V gene data show CDR1 as SGHTA and CDR2 as FQGNSA. The CDR3 is CASTKWAYGYTF. The DNA for the CDR3 is TGTGCCAGCACCAAATGGGCCTATGGCTACACCTTC.

As regards this clonotype: This may come from a read error, since a much larger clone is one base off. It is likely a read error, because the conserved phenylalanine at the end of the CDR3 is missing. The gene calls are TRBV12-3 or TRBV12-4 and TRBJ1-6; D not certain. The CDR3 totals 12 residues. V gave up 6 bases and J gave up 5 bases, with 5 bases separating them. The CDR3 here is CASSRDNSPLHL. In nucleotides, the CDR3 is TGTGCCAGCAGCCGCGATAATTCACCCCTCCACTTG.

J is TRBJ1-2 and V is TRBV19; D not certain. V was clipped by 1 base and J by 8 bases, with 5 bases between them. This CDR3 has 11 amino acids. CDR1 LNHDA and CDR2 SQIVND come from the germline V gene (reference sequence). The CDR3 here is CASSIAEGYTF. In DNA form, the CDR3 reads TGTGCCAGTAGTATAGCGGAGGGCTACACCTTC. Full variable domain (rest looked up from reference TRBV19 and TRBJ1-2): DGGITQSPKYLFRKEGQNVTLSCEQNLNHDAMYWYRQDPGQGLRLIYYSQIVNDFQKGDIAEGYSVSREKKESFPLTVTSAQKNPTAFYLCASSIAEGYTFGSGTRLTVV.

This clonotype was recorded once. CDR3 region: CSAGQERGNTF. The CDR3, as DNA: TGCAGCGCTGGACAGGAGCGTGGAAACACCTTC. The V call is TRBV29-1, the J call TRBJ1-2, with TRBD1 matching over 7 bases. Germline V gene lookup returns CDR1 SQVTM and CDR2 ANQGSEA. Trimming at V came to 7 bases and at J to 12 bases, leaving 11 bases not matched to a gene. CDR3 length equals 11 residues. Using reference TRBV29-1 and TRBJ1-2 for the parts outside the CDR3, the full variable domain is SAVISQKPSRDICQRGTSLTIQCQVDSQVTMMFWYRQQPGQSLTLIATANQGSEATYESGFVIDKFPISRPNLTFSTLTVSNMSPEDSSIYLCSAGQERGNTFGSGTRLTVV.

J is TRBJ2-2 and V is TRBV7-9; D is unclear. Germline CDR1 and CDR2: SEHNR and FQNEAQ (reference sequence). Trimming left V 2 bases short and J 6 bases short, with 4 bases between. The CDR3 extends over 12 amino acids. The DNA of the CDR3 is TGTGCCAGCAGCTTACGTGCCGGGGAGCTGTTTTTT. Protein: CASSLRAGELFF. The full variable domain, its missing parts supplied by reference TRBV7-9 and TRBJ2-2, is DTGVSQNPRHKITKRGQNVTFRCDPISEHNRLYWYRQTLGQGPEFLTYFQNEAQLEKSRLLSDRFSAERPKGSFSTLEIQRTEQGDSAMYLCASSLRAGELFFGEGSRLTVL.

A note on this clonotype: Here the CDR3 omits its conserved ending phenylalanine or tryptophan, so a read error is the likely source. The limits of the CDR3 on the DNA are not certain, so only TCRdb's listed CDR3 is given. V usage is TRBV19 and J usage is TRBJ1-6. CDR1 is LNHDA and CDR2 is SQIVND in the germline V gene (reference sequence). Both ends counted, the CDR3 spans 8 residues. CDR3 sequence: CASSNRLT.

This chain links TRBV30 with TRBJ2-7; 8 nucleotides align to TRBD1. The CDR3 loop spans 14 amino acids. The trim removed 2 bases at V and 3 bases at J, leaving 6 bases unmatched. Germline assignment: CDR1 GTSNPN and CDR2 SVGIG (reference sequence). The CDR3 region is CAWSTTGASYEQYF. The CDR3 region has the DNA TGTGCCTGGAGTACGACAGGGGCCAGCTACGAGCAGTACTTC.

V gene TRBV10-2 combines with J gene TRBJ2-7, with D possibly being TRBD2 (5 bases). The V and J ends lost 3 bases and 6 bases respectively, with 12 bases between them. Germline-derived CDR1 and CDR2 are WSHSY and SAAADI. CDR3 length: 13 residues. The CDR3 region is CASSDTREGEQYF. CDR3 nucleotide sequence: TGCGCCAGCAGTGACACTCGAGAGGGCGAGCAGTACTTC.

The rearrangement joins TRBV19 to TRBJ1-6, with a possible D match to TRBD1 (6 bases). CDR1 is LNHDA, CDR2 SQIVND, per germline (reference sequence). This CDR3 has 14 residues. V was shortened by 4 bases and J by 10 bases, with 14 bases between the two germline ends. CDR3 nucleotides: TGTGCCAGTAGTAGGGGGGCAGGGGACTCACCCCTCCACTTT. Residues: CASSRGAGDSPLHF.

The V gene is TRBV19, the J gene TRBJ1-5; the D is unclear. With 5 bases removed from V and 8 bases from J, the gap between germline ends came to 16 bases. Germline loops: CDR1 LNHDA, CDR2 SQIVND (reference sequence). CDR3 length: 14 residues. The CDR3 spells CASSEASGRKPQHF. CDR3 coding DNA: TGTGCCAGTAGTGAGGCTAGCGGGAGAAAGCCCCAGCATTTT.

This clonotype showed up many times. The chain recombines TRBV14 with TRBJ1-6, with TRBD1 matching 9 bases. In germline, CDR1 is SGHDN, CDR2 FVKESK. The length of the CDR3 is 15 residues. Trimming removed 2 bases from V and 10 bases from J; junction bases left unmatched: 6. Here the CDR3 reads CASSQLTGGRSPLHF. Written as DNA, the CDR3 is TGTGCCAGCAGCCAACTGACAGGGGGAAGATCACCCCTCCACTTT.

The V gene is TRBV19, the J gene TRBJ1-5, with D possibly being TRBD1 (6 bases). V was shortened by 11 bases and J by 0 bases, with 17 bases between the two germline ends. The CDR3 consists of 15 residues. Per the germline V gene, CDR1 is LNHDA and CDR2 is SQIVND (reference sequence). CDR3 DNA sequence: TGTGCCTGGAACGAGGGGACATATAGCAATCAGCCCCAGCATTTT. The encoded protein is CAWNEGTYSNQPQHF.

This clonotype was detected many times. V usage is TRBV19 and J usage is TRBJ2-3, with 10 positions matching TRBD2. Germline CDR1 is LNHDA and CDR2 is SQIVND (reference sequence). The CDR3 is 15 residues long. J was trimmed by 2 bases and V by 6 bases; bases with no gene match: 5. The CDR3 nucleotides are TGTGCCAGTAGCGCTAGCGGGAGTACCACAGATACGCAGTATTTT. Protein sequence: CASSASGSTTDTQYF.

This clonotype has more than one count but fewer than ten. CDR3 coding DNA: TGTGCCAGCAGTTTTACAGGGGTCTCTTCACCCCTCCACTTT. Translation: CASSFTGVSSPLHF. The V gene is TRBV27, the J gene TRBJ1-6, with 7 bases that match TRBD1. Germline CDR1 reads MNHEY; CDR2 reads SMNVEV (reference sequence). The CDR3 consists of 14 residues. V was clipped by 3 bases and J by 9 bases; unmatched bases: 5.

The rearrangement uses TRBV7-2 and TRBJ2-5; D is ambiguous. Deletions cut 5 bases from V and 2 bases from J, with 9 bases between. The CDR3 consists of 13 residues. Germline CDR1 and CDR2: SGHTA and FQGNSA. The CDR3 coding sequence is TGTGCCAGCAGCCCGGCAGTTCAAGAGACCCAGTACTTC. Translated: CASSPAVQETQYF.

As to this clonotype: In this CDR3 the conserved last residue, phenylalanine or tryptophan, is missing, so a read error is likely. V usage is TRBV6-5 and J usage is TRBJ1-2; D remains ambiguous. CDR3 length equals 14 residues. Germline V gene lookup returns CDR1 MNHEY and CDR2 SVGAGI. V dropped 0 bases and J dropped 5 bases, with 10 bases sitting between them. DNA for the CDR3: TGTGCCAGCAGTTACTCAGGGCTCCAGTATGGCTACACCTCC. This sequence encodes CASSYSGLQYGYTS.

The table lists this clonotype with many counts. V usage is TRBV20-1 and J usage is TRBJ1-2; TRBD1 aligns across 7 bases. Per germline, CDR1 DFQATT and CDR2 SNEGSKA (reference sequence). V shed 0 bases and J 10 bases; nucleotides not matched to a gene: 20. The CDR3 loop spans 17 amino acids. Written as DNA, the CDR3 is TGCAGTGCTAGAGACCCCATTTTAGGGGGCGGGGCGCATGACTACACCTTC. This codes for CSARDPILGGGAHDYTF.

This clonotype was counted ten times or more. The chain links TRBV7-9 to TRBJ2-6, with D uncertain. The V end was cut by 0 bases, the J end by 4 bases, with 7 bases between. Germline lookup yields CDR1 SEHNR and CDR2 FQNEAQ (reference sequence). CDR3 length equals 15 residues. In DNA form, the CDR3 reads TGTGCCAGCAGCTTAGCTCAGCCCGGGGCCAACGTCCTGACTTTC. It encodes CASSLAQPGANVLTF.

In this sample, this clonotype turned up many times. CDR3 amino acids: CASTLGTGGGYTF. The CDR3 nucleotides are TGTGCCAGCACTCTCGGGACAGGGGGCGGCTACACCTTC. The chain uses TRBV12-3 or TRBV12-4 and TRBJ1-2, with TRBD1 matching over 12 bases. V shed 7 bases and J 8 bases; nucleotides not matched to a gene: 5. The CDR3 contains 13 residues.

This chain links TRBV10-3 with TRBJ1-5; 7 nucleotides match TRBD1. The CDR3 is 14 amino acids. J gave up 6 bases and V 2 bases, and 4 bases lay outside the gene matches. CDR1 is ENHRY and CDR2 is SYGVKD in the germline V gene. CDR3 protein: CAISEGQVGQPQHF. For the CDR3, the DNA is TGTGCCATCAGTGAGGGACAGGTTGGTCAGCCCCAGCATTTT.

For this clonotype: A much larger clone lies a single base off, so this may be a read error. The chain's CDR3 is CVSSQDGPNQPQHF. The CDR3 DNA reads TGCGTCAGCAGCCAAGATGGCCCCAATCAGCCCCAGCATTTT. V and J are TRBV4-1 and TRBJ1-5; no clear D. CDR3 size: 14 residues. CDR1 and CDR2 (germline): MGHRA, YSYEKL.

In its sample, this clonotype was seen a few times. J is TRBJ1-1 and V is TRBV7-2; 8 positions agree with TRBD1. CDR1 SGHTA and CDR2 FQGNSA come from the germline V gene. The CDR3 covers 17 residues. With 3 bases clipped from V and 2 bases from J, the junction kept 11 bases outside the gene matches. The CDR3 DNA sequence: TGTGCCAGCAGCTTCCGATACAGGGGGGCCGTAAACACTGAAGCTTTCTTT. Translation gives CASSFRYRGAVNTEAFF.

As concerns this clonotype: A much larger clonotype is one base distant, so this may be a read error. As the CDR3 is not closed by the conserved phenylalanine or tryptophan, this likely results from a read error. The DNA is left out, because the CDR3 cannot be placed on it with certainty; the CDR3 is given as TCRdb lists it. This rearrangement joins TRBV2 to TRBJ2-4; the table assigns TRBD2, which was not confirmed against the DNA. The CDR3 adds up to 11 amino acids, both ends counted. In germline, CDR1 is SNHLY, CDR2 FYNNEI. The CDR3 is CASSEVRDSYL.

V usage is TRBV19 and J usage is TRBJ2-6, with D perhaps TRBD1 (6 bases). The CDR3 covers 19 residues. V lost 1 base to trimming and J lost 0 bases, with 16 bases between them. Per the germline V gene, CDR1 is LNHDA and CDR2 is SQIVND (reference sequence). CDR3 region: CASSIVRRTARSGANVLTF. Written as DNA, the CDR3 is TGTGCCAGTAGTATAGTACGTAGGACAGCGCGCTCTGGGGCCAACGTCCTGACTTTC.

This clonotype was recorded many times. The gene calls are TRBV2 and TRBJ1-5, with D unclear. CDR1 and CDR2 from the germline V gene are SNHLY and FYNNEI. The CDR3 runs 14 residues. Trimming stripped 6 bases from V and 4 bases from J, with 13 bases between. CDR3 residues: CASSLVAGNQPQHF. The CDR3 DNA reads as TGTGCCAGCAGCTTAGTAGCCGGAAATCAGCCCCAGCATTTT.

In DNA form, the CDR3 reads TGCGCCAGCAGCCCGTTCTCGCCCGGGGAGACCCAGTACTTC. The encoded protein is CASSPFSPGETQYF. The chain combines TRBV5-1 with TRBJ2-5, with D unresolved. The V gene's germline CDR1 is SGHRS and CDR2 YFSETQ. The V and J ends lost 4 bases and 5 bases respectively, with 15 bases between them. CDR3 length: 14 amino acids. The full variable domain, completed using reference TRBV5-1 and TRBJ2-5, is KAGVTQTPRYLIKTRGQQVTLSCSPISGHRSVSWYQQTPGQGLQFLFEYFSETQRNKGNFPGRFSGRQFSNSRSEMNVSTLELGDSALYLCASSPFSPGETQYFGPGTRLLVL.

This clonotype was recorded at least ten times. J is TRBJ1-1 and V is TRBV20-1; D unclear. The V end lost 4 bases, the J end lost 1 base, and 4 bases lay between the germline ends. Germline CDR1 DFQATT, CDR2 SNEGSKA (reference sequence). The CDR3 has 11 residues. In nucleotides, the CDR3 is TGCAGTGCTATCCAGAACACTGAAGCTTTCTTT. Protein sequence: CSAIQNTEAFF.

This chain connects TRBV10-3 to TRBJ1-6, with 10 bases that match TRBD1. CDR1 is ENHRY and CDR2 is SYGVKD in the germline V gene. With V trimmed by 8 bases and J by 7 bases, 8 bases remained unmatched. CDR3 length: 15 amino acids. CDR3 protein: CAILKDRGRNSPLHF. CDR3 in DNA: TGTGCCATCTTGAAAGACAGGGGGCGGAATTCACCCCTCCACTTT.